This TCR beta chain came from a study of cytomegalovirus exposure and HLA in healthy donors. Study results and caveats: In a later analysis, productive TCRs from donors in an Asian-associated ancestry cluster reportedly carried fewer N-insertions than the cohort mean. Previously analyzed data showed that most TCR beta V segments were productive at a frequency of about 87% or about 30%.

Healthy bone marrow donors made up the donor group. Primers included in the PCR were 60 Vbeta and 13 Jbeta primers. Profiling relied on immunoSEQ multiplex PCR, and the TCRdb table lists in-frame clones only, not all of them. The sample has 120,000 to 150,000 clones; 76% are singletons. A note on this clone: Its cognate antigen is unknown.

This TCR derives from a man younger than 35 in good health and CMV-seronegative. The specimen sequenced was PBMCs.

CDR3 loop: CASSLRSGHSTGANVLTF. The CDR3, as DNA: TGTGCCAGCAGCTTACGATCGGGACACTCGACTGGGGCCAACGTCCTGACTTTC. The J gene is TRBJ2-6, the V gene TRBV7-2; a possible D gene is TRBD1 (6 bases). Germline loops: CDR1 SGHTA, CDR2 FQGNSA. V was shortened by 2 bases and J by 2 bases, with 16 bases between the two germline ends. The CDR3 is 18 amino acids.